Listed here is a single T cell receptor beta chain. This sample stems from a study of OX40 agonist ivuxolimab in advanced cancers. V gave up 7 bases and J gave up 5 bases; unmatched junction bases: 4. This CDR3 spans 14 amino acids. The V gene's germline CDR1 is SGHAT and CDR2 FQNNGV. Repertoires were generated with immunoSEQ multiplex PCR, while TCRdb's copy carries only in-frame clones and drops some. The data contain about 83,000 clones, 75% to 95% of them singletons. The sample in question was CD4+ or CD8+ T cells sorted from blood, obtained in a trial of the OX40 agonist ivuxolimab. This chain links TRBV11-2 with TRBJ2-5; TRBD2 agrees at 13 bases. This TCR was recovered from an adult with an advanced solid tumor such as melanoma, head and neck, liver or kidney cancer. Here the CDR3 reads CASNLGLAGETQYF. CDR3 DNA: TGTGCCAGCAACCTGGGACTAGCGGGGGAGACCCAGTACTTC.